This T cell receptor (beta chain) comes out of a study of neurological immune-mediated disorders. CDR1 is SGHNT, CDR2 YENEEA, per germline. The V end was cut by 1 base, the J end by 3 bases, with 6 bases between. CDR3 length: 13 amino acids. TCRdb independently ran MiXCR on the 5' RACE reads; one entry per CDR3 protein. The table records almost 30,000 distinct CDR3 sequences, about 12% of them present only once. Stored at -80 C, 2 million PBMCs were the source of the unsorted libraries. This clonotype was detected many times. The sequenced material came from PBMCs. The V call is TRBV11-3, the J call TRBJ2-5; D ambiguous. The sequence was obtained from a woman aged 60-75 years in good health. In DNA, the CDR3 is TGTGCCAGCAGCTTAGGCTTCAAAGAGACCCAGTACTTC. It yields the protein CASSLGFKETQYF.